The rows below give T cell receptor beta chains drawn from one sample of a study of cytomegalovirus exposure and HLA in healthy donors. Using immunoSEQ multiplex PCR, the repertoire was profiled, and TCRdb retains in-frame clones only, with some absent. The profile shows about 200,000 clones, 79% of them singletons. The material sequenced was PBMCs. Receptor source: a girl between 10 and 17 years old in good health and CMV-seropositive. CDR3s include the opening cysteine and the closing phenylalanine or tryptophan. A D gene is named only where the DNA matches it firmly. Clone size appears in some rows only: once, few, many, or a class for an expanded clone.

CDR3 length: 16; clone size: NA; J gene: TRBJ1-2; D gene: NA; V gene: TRBV4-3; CDR3 protein: CASSQDTAGKNYGYTF; CDR3 DNA: TGCGCCAGCAGCCAAGATACGGCGGGGAAAAACTATGGCTACACCTTC
CDR3 length: 16; clone size: few; J gene: TRBJ2-3; D gene: NA; V gene: TRBV7-2; CDR3 protein: CASSLGGLASTDTQYF; CDR3 DNA: TGTGCCAGCAGCTTAGGAGGGCTAGCTAGCACAGATACGCAGTATTTT
CDR3 length: 15; clone size: NA; J gene: TRBJ2-3; D gene: TRBD2; V gene: TRBV7-2; CDR3 protein: CASSPGTSGGPSQYF; CDR3 DNA: TGTGCCAGCAGCCCAGGGACTAGCGGGGGACCCTCGCAGTATTTT
CDR3 length: 15; clone size: NA; J gene: TRBJ2-2; D gene: TRBD1; V gene: TRBV2; CDR3 protein: CASTKDRGNTGELFF; CDR3 DNA: TGTGCCAGCACCAAGGACAGGGGGAACACCGGGGAGCTGTTTTTT
CDR3 length: 15; clone size: NA; J gene: TRBJ1-3; D gene: NA; V gene: TRBV18; CDR3 protein: CASSPETVPGNTIYF; CDR3 DNA: TGTGCCAGCTCACCAGAGACAGTCCCTGGAAACACCATATATTTT
CDR3 length: 15; clone size: NA; J gene: TRBJ2-2; D gene: TRBD1; V gene: TRBV7-8; CDR3 protein: CASSLTGGSTGELFF; CDR3 DNA: TGTGCCAGCAGCTTAACAGGGGGCAGCACCGGGGAGCTGTTTTTT
CDR3 length: 14; clone size: NA; J gene: TRBJ1-1; D gene: NA; V gene: TRBV9; CDR3 protein: CASSVVVGGTEAFF; CDR3 DNA: TGTGCCAGCAGCGTAGTCGTAGGGGGCACTGAAGCTTTCTTT
CDR3 length: 16; clone size: few; J gene: TRBJ2-1; D gene: TRBD1; V gene: TRBV19; CDR3 protein: CASTLGQGFGHNEQFF; CDR3 DNA: TGTGCCAGTACCCTGGGACAGGGATTTGGACACAATGAGCAGTTCTTC
CDR3 length: 18; clone size: NA; J gene: TRBJ2-5; D gene: TRBD2; V gene: TRBV7-2; CDR3 protein: CASSPPSGGAGGGMTQYF; CDR3 DNA: TGTGCCAGCAGCCCCCCTAGCGGGGGGGCGGGGGGTGGCATGACCCAGTACTTC
CDR3 length: 15; clone size: NA; J gene: TRBJ1-6; D gene: TRBD1; V gene: TRBV9; CDR3 protein: CASSQGDTGNSPLHF; CDR3 DNA: TGTGCCAGCAGCCAGGGGGATACGGGTAATTCACCCCTCCACTTT
CDR3 length: 13; clone size: NA; J gene: TRBJ1-2; D gene: NA; V gene: TRBV6-1; CDR3 protein: CASSEWATEGYTF; CDR3 DNA: TGTGCCAGCAGTGAATGGGCCACCGAAGGCTACACCTTC
CDR3 length: 12; clone size: NA; J gene: TRBJ2-7; D gene: NA; V gene: TRBV10-2; CDR3 protein: CASKAGENEQYF; CDR3 DNA: TGCGCCAGCAAAGCAGGGGAGAACGAGCAGTACTTC
CDR3 length: 15; clone size: NA; J gene: TRBJ2-2; D gene: TRBD1; V gene: TRBV27; CDR3 protein: CASKGGAAGAGELFF; CDR3 DNA: TGTGCCAGCAAAGGGGGCGCGGCCGGCGCCGGGGAGCTGTTTTTT
CDR3 length: 14; clone size: NA; J gene: TRBJ2-1; D gene: TRBD1; V gene: TRBV29-1; CDR3 protein: CSVDSGTGVNEQFF; CDR3 DNA: TGCAGCGTTGATTCCGGGACAGGGGTTAATGAGCAGTTCTTC
CDR3 length: 9; clone size: NA; J gene: TRBJ1-2; D gene: NA; V gene: TRBV10-1; CDR3 protein: CAKNRGYTF; CDR3 DNA: TGCGCCAAGAACAGGGGCTACACCTTC
CDR3 length: 13; clone size: NA; J gene: TRBJ2-7; D gene: TRBD1; V gene: TRBV29-1; CDR3 protein: CSVFRGLGYEQYF; CDR3 DNA: TGCAGCGTTTTCAGGGGGCTAGGCTACGAGCAGTACTTC
CDR3 length: 15; clone size: NA; J gene: TRBJ1-5; D gene: TRBD1; V gene: TRBV19; CDR3 protein: CASSIGTASNQPQHF; CDR3 DNA: TGTGCCAGTAGTATTGGGACAGCGTCGAATCAGCCCCAGCATTTT
CDR3 length: 15; clone size: few; J gene: TRBJ2-5; D gene: TRBD2; V gene: TRBV10-3; CDR3 protein: CAISDRSGGQETQYF; CDR3 DNA: TGTGCCATCAGTGATCGATCGGGGGGGCAAGAGACCCAGTACTTC
CDR3 length: 15; clone size: NA; J gene: TRBJ1-1; D gene: NA; V gene: TRBV4-1; CDR3 protein: CASSQAGYRNTEAFF; CDR3 DNA: TGCGCCAGCAGCCAAGCAGGTTATCGGAACACTGAAGCTTTCTTT
CDR3 length: 18; clone size: NA; J gene: TRBJ2-3; D gene: TRBD2; V gene: TRBV4-1; CDR3 protein: CASSQDPLAGMGTDTQYF; CDR3 DNA: TGCGCCAGCAGCCAAGATCCGCTAGCGGGCATGGGCACAGATACGCAGTATTTT
CDR3 length: 14; clone size: few; J gene: TRBJ2-3; D gene: TRBD1; V gene: TRBV2; CDR3 protein: CASSLQGTTDTQYF; CDR3 DNA: TGTGCCAGCAGTTTACAGGGGACCACAGATACGCAGTATTTT
CDR3 length: 14; clone size: NA; J gene: TRBJ1-2; D gene: TRBD1; V gene: TRBV7-8; CDR3 protein: CASSLADRVGGYTF; CDR3 DNA: TGTGCCAGCAGCTTAGCCGACAGGGTCGGTGGCTACACCTTC
CDR3 length: 14; clone size: many; J gene: TRBJ2-3; D gene: TRBD2; V gene: TRBV6-6; CDR3 protein: CASSTSGHTDTQYF; CDR3 DNA: TGTGCCAGCAGCACTAGCGGTCACACAGATACGCAGTATTTT
CDR3 length: 15; clone size: NA; J gene: TRBJ2-7; D gene: TRBD1; V gene: TRBV11-3; CDR3 protein: CASTSGGQGLWEQYF; CDR3 DNA: TGTGCCAGCACCTCGGGGGGACAGGGGTTGTGGGAGCAGTACTTC
CDR3 length: 17; clone size: once; J gene: TRBJ2-6; D gene: NA; V gene: TRBV5-4; CDR3 protein: CASSSTGISSGANVLTF; CDR3 DNA: TGTGCCAGCAGCTCTACAGGGATCAGCTCTGGGGCCAACGTCCTGACTTTC
CDR3 length: 13; clone size: NA; J gene: TRBJ2-3; D gene: NA; V gene: TRBV29-1; CDR3 protein: CSVEDRGTDTQYF; CDR3 DNA: TGCAGCGTTGAAGATCGGGGAACAGATACGCAGTATTTT
CDR3 length: 15; clone size: NA; J gene: TRBJ2-6; D gene: TRBD2; V gene: TRBV6-4; CDR3 protein: CASSASGGGLNVLTF; CDR3 DNA: TGTGCCAGCAGTGCTAGCGGGGGGGGACTCAACGTCCTGACTTTC
CDR3 length: 14; clone size: NA; J gene: TRBJ2-2; D gene: NA; V gene: TRBV19; CDR3 protein: CASSRQGQSGELFF; CDR3 DNA: TGTGCCAGTAGTCGGCAGGGTCAGTCCGGGGAGCTGTTTTTT
CDR3 length: 14; clone size: NA; J gene: TRBJ2-7; D gene: TRBD1; V gene: TRBV5-5; CDR3 protein: CASSPGQGGLEQYF; CDR3 DNA: TGTGCCAGCAGCCCCGGACAGGGCGGGCTCGAGCAGTACTTC
CDR3 length: 17; clone size: NA; J gene: TRBJ1-5; D gene: NA; V gene: TRBV4-3; CDR3 protein: CASSQDTHTGNNQPQHF; CDR3 DNA: TGCGCCAGCAGCCAAGATACACACACAGGCAACAATCAGCCCCAGCATTTT
CDR3 length: 13; clone size: NA; J gene: TRBJ2-1; D gene: TRBD1; V gene: TRBV6-6; CDR3 protein: CASSVNRGLEQFF; CDR3 DNA: TGTGCCAGCAGTGTAAACAGGGGGCTTGAGCAGTTCTTC
CDR3 length: 15; clone size: NA; J gene: TRBJ1-1; D gene: TRBD1; V gene: TRBV6-4; CDR3 protein: CASSDSGQGGTEAFF; CDR3 DNA: TGTGCCAGCAGTGACTCGGGACAGGGAGGTACTGAAGCTTTCTTT
CDR3 length: 14; clone size: once; J gene: TRBJ1-2; D gene: NA; V gene: TRBV7-8; CDR3 protein: CASSLYGERDGYTF; CDR3 DNA: TGTGCCAGCAGCTTATACGGGGAAAGGGATGGCTACACCTTC
CDR3 length: 14; clone size: NA; J gene: TRBJ1-3; D gene: NA; V gene: TRBV18; CDR3 protein: CASSSAGLGNTIYF; CDR3 DNA: TGTGCCAGCTCAAGCGCCGGACTTGGAAACACCATATATTTT
CDR3 length: 17; clone size: NA; J gene: TRBJ2-3; D gene: TRBD2; V gene: TRBV14; CDR3 protein: CASSPFRGGDVPDTQYF; CDR3 DNA: TGTGCCAGCAGCCCCTTCCGCGGGGGGGACGTTCCAGATACGCAGTATTTT
CDR3 length: 19; clone size: NA; J gene: TRBJ2-6; D gene: NA; V gene: TRBV7-2; CDR3 protein: CASSLNLPGALSGANVLTF; CDR3 DNA: TGTGCCAGCAGCTTAAACCTTCCTGGGGCTCTCTCTGGGGCCAACGTCCTGACTTTC
CDR3 length: 14; clone size: NA; J gene: TRBJ1-3; D gene: NA; V gene: TRBV15; CDR3 protein: CATSSPRETNTIYF; CDR3 DNA: TGTGCCACCAGCAGTCCAAGGGAGACAAACACCATATATTTT
CDR3 length: 15; clone size: NA; J gene: TRBJ1-5; D gene: TRBD1; V gene: TRBV6-1; CDR3 protein: CASRGQADSNQPQHF; CDR3 DNA: TGTGCCAGCAGGGGACAGGCGGATAGCAATCAGCCCCAGCATTTT
CDR3 length: 16; clone size: few; J gene: TRBJ1-2; D gene: TRBD1; V gene: TRBV6-1; CDR3 protein: CASSETQTGGFYGYTF; CDR3 DNA: TGTGCCAGCAGTGAAACCCAAACAGGGGGCTTCTATGGCTACACCTTC
CDR3 length: 13; clone size: NA; J gene: TRBJ1-6; D gene: NA; V gene: TRBV5-1; CDR3 protein: CASSLQSYSPLHF; CDR3 DNA: TGCGCCAGCAGCTTGCAGTCGTATTCACCCCTCCACTTT
CDR3 length: 15; clone size: NA; J gene: TRBJ1-2; D gene: TRBD1; V gene: TRBV6-5; CDR3 protein: CASRSRTGVFGGYTF; CDR3 DNA: TGTGCCAGCAGGTCGCGGACAGGGGTTTTCGGGGGCTACACCTTC
CDR3 length: 15; clone size: NA; J gene: TRBJ1-5; D gene: NA; V gene: TRBV15; CDR3 protein: CATSRVSGYNQPQHF; CDR3 DNA: TGTGCCACCAGCAGAGTGTCAGGCTACAATCAGCCCCAGCATTTT
CDR3 length: 16; clone size: NA; J gene: TRBJ1-4; D gene: NA; V gene: TRBV5-5; CDR3 protein: CASSPRLGDSNEKLFF; CDR3 DNA: TGTGCCAGCAGCCCACGACTCGGGGATTCGAATGAAAAACTGTTTTTT
CDR3 length: 13; clone size: NA; J gene: TRBJ1-1; D gene: NA; V gene: TRBV4-2; CDR3 protein: CASSQERNTEAFF; CDR3 DNA: TGTGCCAGCAGCCAAGAGAGGAACACTGAAGCTTTCTTT
CDR3 length: 11; clone size: NA; J gene: TRBJ1-2; D gene: TRBD1; V gene: TRBV2; CDR3 protein: CASSDRGSYTF; CDR3 DNA: TGTGCCAGCAGTGACAGGGGGAGTTACACCTTC
CDR3 length: 19; clone size: once; J gene: TRBJ2-2; D gene: TRBD2; V gene: TRBV5-4; CDR3 protein: CASSLVLGSGGPNTGELFF; CDR3 DNA: TGTGCCAGCAGCTTGGTTTTGGGTAGCGGGGGGCCTAACACCGGGGAGCTGTTTTTT
CDR3 length: 17; clone size: NA; J gene: TRBJ2-5; D gene: TRBD2; V gene: TRBV5-6; CDR3 protein: CASSHALGTSGQETQYF; CDR3 DNA: TGTGCCAGCAGCCACGCGCTCGGGACTAGCGGCCAAGAGACCCAGTACTTC
CDR3 length: 16; clone size: NA; J gene: TRBJ1-2; D gene: NA; V gene: TRBV7-2; CDR3 protein: CASSSANFRGIYGYTF; CDR3 DNA: TGTGCCAGCAGCTCCGCAAACTTCCGCGGGATCTATGGCTACACCTTC
CDR3 length: 17; clone size: once; J gene: TRBJ1-5; D gene: TRBD1; V gene: TRBV7-8; CDR3 protein: CASSSDRGGFSNQPQHF; CDR3 DNA: TGTGCCAGCAGTTCGGACAGGGGGGGATTTAGCAATCAGCCCCAGCATTTT
CDR3 length: 15; clone size: NA; J gene: TRBJ1-5; D gene: TRBD1; V gene: TRBV6-5; CDR3 protein: CASSGTGGSNQPQHF; CDR3 DNA: TGTGCCAGCAGTGGGACAGGTGGTAGCAATCAGCCCCAGCATTTT
CDR3 length: 15; clone size: NA; J gene: TRBJ2-3; D gene: NA; V gene: TRBV5-1; CDR3 protein: CASSLGEGVGDTQYF; CDR3 DNA: TGCGCCAGCAGCTTGGGCGAGGGTGTTGGAGATACGCAGTATTTT